Here is one T cell receptor (beta chain) with its context. Its target is not known. This may stem from a read error, because a much larger clone lies one nucleotide away. The data belong to a study of T cells after yellow fever vaccination. Points from the study as a whole: Clonotypes shared by both compartments, CD4 and CD8, made up a small share.

TCRdb re-called the 5' RACE reads with MiXCR, one entry per CDR3 protein. The sample holds under 200,000 distinct CDR3 sequences, around 7.2% seen once. The sequence came from a man aged 18-30 years who received the YFV17D yellow fever vaccine. This specimen consisted of CD4+ T cells sorted from PBMCs, obtained roughly 5 days after the first yellow fever vaccination.

The CDR3 region has the DNA TGTGCCAGCAGATGGACTAGCCAGTACCAAGAGACCCAGTACTTC. Protein sequence: CASRWTSQYQETQYF. This sequence joins TRBV6-1 and TRBJ2-5, with 8 positions matching TRBD2. V gave up 6 bases and J gave up 0 bases; unmatched junction bases: 6. This CDR3 spans 15 amino acids. Germline values: CDR1 MNHNS, CDR2 SASEGT.